Listed below are T cell receptor beta chains from one sample, sequenced in a study of T cell repertoires in cytomegalovirus infection. TCRdb recomputed calls from the reads with MiXCR, one row per CDR3 protein. The repertoire holds around 530,000 distinct CDR3 sequences, with about a quarter as singletons. Sequenced input: PBMCs. The receptors here all came from a human donor in good health (CMV status not recorded). Some clones in this sample may be carry-over from other donors' samples. Each CDR3 is given with its conserved first and last residue. Each record gives: clone size, D gene, J gene, V gene, CDR3 protein, CDR3 DNA. A D gene is named only where the DNA matches it firmly. Expanded clones get a size class; other rows say once, few or many, or leave the size out.

size: few
D: TRBD2
J: TRBJ2-1
V: TRBV7-9
CDR3: CASSLRLAGVRFF
DNA: TGTGCCAGCAGCTTAAGGTTAGCGGGAGTACGGTTCTTC

size: -
D: TRBD1
J: TRBJ1-5
V: TRBV12-3/TRBV12-4
CDR3: CASTTGQGRNQPQHF
DNA: TGTGCCAGCACCACGGGACAGGGTAGGAATCAGCCCCAGCATTTT

size: -
D: TRBD2
J: TRBJ2-1
V: TRBV19
CDR3: CASSITPPTSGISSGHNEQFF
DNA: TGTGCCAGTAGTATAACCCCTCCGACTAGCGGGATCAGTAGCGGACACAATGAGCAGTTCTTC

size: few
D: TRBD2
J: TRBJ2-3
V: TRBV11-2
CDR3: CASSFQLAGVPPDTQYF
DNA: TGTGCCAGCAGCTTCCAACTAGCGGGAGTCCCCCCAGATACGCAGTATTTT

size: -
D: TRBD2
J: TRBJ2-1
V: TRBV15
CDR3: CATSRYWTSGRDEQFF
DNA: TGTGCCACCAGCAGATACTGGACTAGCGGGAGAGATGAGCAGTTCTTC

size: few
D: TRBD1
J: TRBJ2-1
V: TRBV25-1
CDR3: CASSGQGGNEQFF
DNA: TGTGCCAGCAGTGGACAGGGGGGGAATGAGCAGTTCTTC

size: few
D: -
J: TRBJ1-5
V: TRBV28
CDR3: CASSFGTTGGVSNQPQHF
DNA: TGTGCCAGCAGTTTCGGAACGACCGGGGGCGTTAGCAATCAGCCCCAGCATTTT

size: many
D: TRBD1
J: TRBJ1-2
V: TRBV7-9
CDR3: CASSPGGDYGYTF
DNA: TGTGCCAGCAGCCCAGGGGGCGACTATGGCTACACCTTC

size: many
D: -
J: TRBJ1-2
V: TRBV7-2
CDR3: CASSLRRGGTYGYTF
DNA: TGTGCCAGCAGCTTAAGGAGGGGTGGTACCTATGGCTACACCTTC

size: few
D: TRBD2
J: TRBJ2-2
V: TRBV27
CDR3: CASRRSTSGTGELFF
DNA: TGTGCCAGCAGGAGGTCGACTAGCGGGACCGGGGAGCTGTTTTTT

size: few
D: -
J: TRBJ2-7
V: TRBV29-1
CDR3: CSVARASYEQYF
DNA: TGCAGCGTTGCCAGGGCATCCTACGAGCAGTACTTC

size: -
D: -
J: TRBJ2-3
V: TRBV11-2
CDR3: CASSLGGLGRADTQYF
DNA: TGTGCCAGCAGCTTAGGGGGACTGGGACGTGCAGATACGCAGTATTTT

size: many
D: TRBD1
J: TRBJ1-2
V: TRBV7-2
CDR3: CASSPRGQSNYGYTF
DNA: TGTGCCAGCAGCCCTAGGGGACAGTCAAACTATGGCTACACCTTC

size: few
D: -
J: TRBJ2-5
V: TRBV7-6
CDR3: CASSRGRPPQIWTQETQYF
DNA: TGTGCCAGCAGCCGTGGGCGACCCCCCCAGATCTGGACTCAAGAGACCCAGTACTTC

size: -
D: -
J: TRBJ2-7
V: TRBV19
CDR3: CAGSHDRYYEQYF
DNA: TGTGCCGGCAGCCACGACAGGTACTACGAGCAGTACTTC

size: few
D: -
J: TRBJ2-1
V: TRBV7-9
CDR3: CASSDPQGGIYNEQFF
DNA: TGTGCCAGCAGCGACCCCCAGGGCGGGATCTACAATGAGCAGTTCTTC

size: -
D: -
J: TRBJ1-5
V: TRBV6-5
CDR3: CASSYSRSGARDGQPQHF
DNA: TGTGCCAGCAGTTACTCCCGAAGCGGGGCGAGGGATGGTCAGCCCCAGCATTTT

size: many
D: -
J: TRBJ2-1
V: TRBV7-2
CDR3: CASSTADGVNEQFF
DNA: TGTGCCAGCAGCACCGCCGACGGGGTCAATGAGCAGTTCTTC

size: -
D: -
J: TRBJ1-1
V: TRBV6-1
CDR3: CASTSGGLQNTEAFF
DNA: TGTGCCAGCACAAGCGGGGGGCTTCAGAACACTGAAGCTTTCTTT

size: -
D: -
J: TRBJ2-5
V: TRBV3-1
CDR3: CASSSRWYQETQYF
DNA: TGTGCCAGCAGCTCGCGGTGGTACCAAGAGACCCAGTACTTC

size: many
D: -
J: TRBJ2-4
V: TRBV28
CDR3: CASSETSLAKNIQYF
DNA: TGTGCCAGCAGTGAGACTAGTCTAGCCAAAAACATTCAGTACTTC

size: -
D: TRBD1
J: TRBJ1-1
V: TRBV27
CDR3: CASSQQGRTEAFF
DNA: TGTGCCAGCAGCCAACAGGGGCGGACTGAAGCTTTCTTT

size: few
D: -
J: TRBJ2-5
V: TRBV10-3
CDR3: CAISDLGSGETQYF
DNA: TGTGCCATCAGTGACTTGGGGTCAGGGGAGACCCAGTACTTC

size: -
D: -
J: TRBJ2-3
V: TRBV6-5
CDR3: CATTLGVESTDTQYF
DNA: TGTGCCACCACTCTAGGGGTCGAGAGCACAGATACGCAGTATTTT

size: few
D: TRBD1
J: TRBJ2-5
V: TRBV2
CDR3: CASRGDRGRPQETQYF
DNA: TGTGCCAGCAGGGGGGACAGGGGGCGACCGCAAGAGACCCAGTACTTC

size: many
D: TRBD2
J: TRBJ2-3
V: TRBV12-3/TRBV12-4
CDR3: CASSVASGSGAFTQYF
DNA: TGTGCCAGCAGTGTCGCTAGCGGGAGCGGTGCGTTTACGCAGTATTTT

size: -
D: TRBD2
J: TRBJ2-3
V: TRBV6-5
CDR3: CASSPSGLPDTQYF
DNA: TGTGCCAGCAGTCCTAGCGGGCTACCAGATACGCAGTATTTT

size: once
D: TRBD1
J: TRBJ1-1
V: TRBV28
CDR3: CASSNTPGQGMPEAFF
DNA: TGTGCCAGCAGCAACACACCGGGACAGGGAATGCCTGAAGCTTTCTTT

size: few
D: -
J: TRBJ1-5
V: TRBV28
CDR3: CASSSTGGNNQPQHF
DNA: TGTGCCAGCAGCTCAACCGGGGGTAACAATCAGCCCCAGCATTTT

size: -
D: -
J: TRBJ1-2
V: TRBV6-1
CDR3: CASSEGVHYGYTF
DNA: TGTGCCAGCAGTGAAGGGGTACACTATGGCTACACCTTC

size: -
D: -
J: TRBJ1-6
V: TRBV19
CDR3: CASASRSPLHF
DNA: TGTGCCTCCGCGTCCAGATCACCCCTCCACTTT

size: -
D: TRBD2
J: TRBJ2-5
V: TRBV5-1
CDR3: CASSSRPSGSGETQYF
DNA: TGCGCCAGCAGCTCTAGGCCTAGCGGGAGTGGAGAGACCCAGTACTTC

size: -
D: TRBD1
J: TRBJ1-1
V: TRBV18
CDR3: CASSPTGFESTEAFF
DNA: TGTGCCAGCTCACCGACAGGGTTCGAAAGCACTGAAGCTTTCTTT

size: -
D: -
J: TRBJ1-1
V: TRBV4-3
CDR3: CASSQVGPVNTEAFF
DNA: TGCGCCAGCAGCCAAGTCGGTCCGGTGAACACTGAAGCTTTCTTT

size: few
D: TRBD1
J: TRBJ2-1
V: TRBV19
CDR3: CASSSPGDSYEQFF
DNA: TGTGCCAGTAGTTCCCCAGGGGACAGCTATGAGCAGTTCTTC

size: few
D: TRBD2
J: TRBJ2-5
V: TRBV7-9
CDR3: CASSPTLAGTQETQYF
DNA: TGTGCCAGCAGCCCGACACTAGCGGGAACCCAAGAGACCCAGTACTTC

size: -
D: TRBD2
J: TRBJ2-3
V: TRBV6-2/TRBV6-3
CDR3: CASRLPIAGSADTKYF
DNA: TGTGCCAGCAGATTGCCTATAGCGGGAAGTGCAGATACGAAGTATTTT

size: -
D: -
J: TRBJ1-4
V: TRBV10-1
CDR3: CASSESTENEKLFF
DNA: TGCGCCAGCAGTGAGTCGACAGAGAATGAAAAACTGTTTTTT

size: -
D: TRBD1
J: TRBJ1-1
V: TRBV7-2
CDR3: CASSFTGANIEAFF
DNA: TGTGCCAGCAGCTTTACAGGGGCAAATATTGAAGCTTTCTTT

size: once
D: -
J: TRBJ1-5
V: TRBV12-5
CDR3: CASVPDQPQHF
DNA: TGTGCTAGTGTGCCGGATCAGCCCCAGCATTTT

size: -
D: -
J: TRBJ2-5
V: TRBV6-2/TRBV6-3
CDR3: CASKTYPDQETQYF
DNA: TGTGCCAGCAAGACCTATCCCGATCAAGAGACCCAGTACTTC

size: few
D: -
J: TRBJ2-1
V: TRBV29-1
CDR3: CSVERGTRGVNEQFF
DNA: TGCAGCGTTGAAAGGGGGACCCGAGGGGTCAATGAGCAGTTCTTC

size: -
D: -
J: TRBJ2-5
V: TRBV28
CDR3: CASSIRFKETQYF
DNA: TGTGCCAGCAGCATTAGGTTTAAAGAGACCCAGTACTTC

size: few
D: -
J: TRBJ1-2
V: TRBV4-1
CDR3: CASSQGGRSAWEGYTF
DNA: TGCGCCAGCAGCCAAGGCGGACGGTCGGCGTGGGAAGGCTACACCTTC

size: -
D: -
J: TRBJ2-1
V: TRBV2
CDR3: CASRYTGEQFF
DNA: TGTGCCAGCAGATACACCGGTGAGCAGTTCTTC

size: many
D: TRBD2
J: TRBJ2-1
V: TRBV19
CDR3: CASSIRSGGGYNEQFF
DNA: TGTGCCAGTAGTATACGATCGGGAGGGGGATACAATGAGCAGTTCTTC